The clone carrying this T cell receptor (beta chain) was found a few times. Its cognate antigen is unknown. TCRdb reprocessed the 5' RACE reads via MiXCR and lists one record per CDR3 protein. The sample contains nearly 200,000 distinct CDR3 sequences, approximately 20% of which appear only once. The entry originates in a study of T-cell memory formation after mild COVID-19. Study details: Clusters were largely donor specific.

Findings of the study overall: Chiefly within CM and EM were the contracting CD4+ clones; CD8+ ones were within EMRA. Researchers could not confirm that second-wave clones peaking on day 37 targeted SARS-CoV-2. While clones contracting from day 15 to 85 were balanced between CD4 and CD8, later expanders leaned CD4+.

Germline V CDR1 and CDR2: SGHRS, YFSETQ. Between the trimmed V and J ends, which lost 6 bases and 6 bases, there was a span of 13 bases. There are 13 residues in the CDR3. The sequencing input was PBMCs or a T cell subset sorted from them (not recorded which). The source is an adult woman who had mild COVID-19 (a few samples of this study predate the infection). Cell type and time point are not known. The V and J genes are TRBV5-1 and TRBJ1-5; weak D call: TRBD1 (5 bases). The CDR3 loop reads CASKDPGVQPQHF. The DNA for the CDR3 is TGCGCCAGCAAAGACCCGGGGGTTCAGCCCCAGCATTTT.